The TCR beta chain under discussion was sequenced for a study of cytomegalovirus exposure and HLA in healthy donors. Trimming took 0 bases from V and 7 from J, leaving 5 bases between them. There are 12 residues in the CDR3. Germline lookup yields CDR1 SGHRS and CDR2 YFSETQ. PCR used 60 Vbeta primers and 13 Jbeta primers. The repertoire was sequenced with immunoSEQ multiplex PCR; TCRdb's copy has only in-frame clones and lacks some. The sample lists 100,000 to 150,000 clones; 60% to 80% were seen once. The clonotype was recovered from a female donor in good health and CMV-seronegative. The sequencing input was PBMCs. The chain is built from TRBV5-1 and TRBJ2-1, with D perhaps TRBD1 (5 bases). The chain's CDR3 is CASSLAGNEQFF. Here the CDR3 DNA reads TGCGCCAGCAGCTTGGCAGGGAATGAGCAGTTCTTC. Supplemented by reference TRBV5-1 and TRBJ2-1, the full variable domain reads KAGVTQTPRYLIKTRGQQVTLSCSPISGHRSVSWYQQTPGQGLQFLFEYFSETQRNKGNFPGRFSGRQFSNSRSEMNVSTLELGDSALYLCASSLAGNEQFFGPGTRLTVL.